The T cell receptor beta chain under discussion was sequenced for a study of cytomegalovirus exposure and HLA in healthy donors (TCRdb year 2017). A note on the overall study: An earlier analysis of roughly 630 of the donors reported 250 to 350 Gb of sequence data and some 120 million unique TCR beta sequences from 150 million to 200 million T cells. Rather than using new phenotypic data, the later analysis identified candidate immune exposures from TCR beta sequences and from how often those sequences occurred across donors. An earlier analysis of about 600 of the donors used high-throughput TCR beta sequencing to judge whether each TCR beta V gene segment behaved as functional or pseudogenic. Besides the first cohort of 666 subjects, a separate validation cohort made up of roughly 120 different subjects was used. Typing coverage differed by locus: A, B, C, DRB1 and DQB1 were typed in about 620-640 donors, DQA1 in 522, DPA1 in around 580, and DPB1 in approximately 450. The aim of the study was to test whether cataloging public T cell receptors could identify signatures of past pathogen exposure. All discovery cohort repertoires had been generated on a single sequencing platform. Class I and class II HLA loci were covered by the typing at four-digit resolution. Of the roughly 410 genotyped donors, 80% to 90% were placed in the genetic ancestry cluster associated with self-reported Caucasian donors. Genome-wide SNP genotypes for about 55% of the 666 donors were used in a later genetic analysis, which treated that subset as a discovery cohort. A later analysis re-analyzed previously published TCR beta repertoires from 660 or so donors and added high-resolution HLA genotyping to study TCR occurrence patterns. Alongside the repertoire data, information on donor age, sex, ethnicity and CMV serostatus was compiled. A few DR-DQ haplotypes were handled as single units for association and clustering because linkage in the cohort was strong. To predict cytomegalovirus infection status, the study combined high-throughput TCR immunosequencing, statistical association of individual TCRs with disease status, and machine learning. Using immunosequencing, the study profiled T cell repertoires from about 610 subjects and related those repertoires to cytomegalovirus serostatus. Among about 410 genotyped donors of the cohort, an average of roughly 230,000 unique TCR beta nucleotide sequences was sequenced per donor, of which approximately 18% were non-productive. Roughly 300 gigabases of sequencing data and 70 million to 85 million unique TCR sequences were included in an early release covering about 700 HLA-typed donors. Paper-wide results and their limitations: Most TCR sequences were observed very rarely across donors, whereas some public TCRs were present in many individuals. In a later analysis, several top co-occurrence clusters were reported to appear linked to parvovirus B19, influenza, CMV and Epstein-Barr virus. In both the original and validation cohorts, the classifier was reported to diagnose cytomegalovirus status with high specificity and sensitivity. Because the 87-base-pair reads could not distinguish some IMGT-functional V segments, including TRBV6-2 and TRBV6-3, those segments were excluded. Presence/absence analyses assumed roughly uniform sequencing depth across donors, an assumption that may not hold. In a later genetic analysis, a missense DCLRE1C variant was associated with V-gene and J-gene trimming of TCR beta chains, and the association was replicated in an independent cohort. When HLA alleles, especially DR and DQ, strongly co-occurred, TCR associations were difficult to assign to individual alleles. A later analysis found that TCR association rates varied across HLA loci, with DRB1 alleles showing the most associated TCRs and HLA-C alleles the fewest. In an earlier analysis of some 540 of the donors, most TCR beta V segments appeared in productive rearrangements about 87% or about 30% of the time, broadly matching IMGT annotations. The authors suggested that the approach could potentially be generalized to other disease states and immunological phenotypes. A later analysis associated 15,000 or so TCR beta sequences with specific HLA alleles at a false discovery rate of 0.05. Linkage disequilibrium might explain the correlated functional status among segregating V segments, but an unknown experimental factor could not be ruled out. In vitro tests confirmed that a few of the cytomegalovirus-associated TCR beta chains recognize cytomegalovirus antigens. Because HLA typing was unavailable for some donors at each locus, only the typed subset was used in association tests. The earlier analysis of some 560 of the donors excluded approximately 17 rarely observed V segments, including chromosome 9 orphons, because counts were too low. Compared with the roughly 670-donor mean, donors in an Asian-associated ancestry cluster had fewer N-insertions in productive TCRs, according to a later genetic analysis. The study listed 164 TCR beta chains as associated with cytomegalovirus. Most CMV-associated TCR beta chains appeared to be HLA-restricted in a later analysis, and the HLA associations seemed to be driven largely by CMV exposure. A later analysis found that HLA-associated TCR beta chains were more clonally expanded and had lower generation probabilities than equally common non-associated chains. Only TCR beta chains were sequenced in this cohort, and the absence of alpha or paired-chain data limited detectable features. A further reported finding was that TCR beta sequences accurately predicted the HLA-A and HLA-B alleles for most subjects in the first cohort. A group of highly shared sequence variants was considered likely to be a technical artifact of the sequencing pipeline. CMV serostatus was the only immune exposure information available for the cohort.

The method was the immunoSEQ multiplex PCR assay. The multiplex PCR relied on a mix of 60 forward primers for TCR Vbeta segments and 13 reverse primers for TCR Jbeta segments. The CDR3 region of rearranged TCR beta genes was amplified from genomic DNA by a multiplex PCR assay. On the Illumina HiSeq System, the amplified TCR beta libraries were sequenced as 87-base-pair reads. On the study's bioinformatics: In a later analysis, 80 million or so unique TCR beta chains were counted across the roughly 610 repertoires, and around 11 million of these chains were shared by at least two donors. To remove PCR and sequencing errors, raw reads were error-corrected and collapsed into unique sequences using a nearest-neighbor algorithm that merged closely related sequences. V, D and J gene segments were assigned by aligning CDR3 sequences to IMGT reference sequences. For a sequence to be retained, a match of at least six nucleotides to both a V gene segment and a J gene segment was required. Rearrangements were called productive when the CDR3 lacked stop codons and stayed in frame with V and J; all others were non-productive. Following IMGT convention, CDR3 was defined as the stretch from the second conserved V-encoded cysteine up to the conserved J-encoded phenylalanine. The earlier analysis of a few hundred of the donors excluded sequences that lacked an unambiguous match to a single V gene segment. In an earlier analysis of several hundred of the donors, V segments were called functional above 56.7% productive rearrangements and were called segregating when the between-donor standard deviation exceeded 5%. A statistical classification framework was built for diagnosing cytomegalovirus status from the catalog of TCR beta chain sequences. In a later analysis, TCR nucleotide sequences were compared against IMGT/GENE-DB human TR gene sequences so that V and J genes could be assigned. In a later analysis, CDR3 sequences and most-parsimonious VDJ recombination scenarios were assigned using the TCRdist pipeline. In a later analysis, each TCR beta chain was defined by its CDR3 amino acid sequence together with its V-gene family, and reads lacking a unique V-gene family were excluded. As a way to deal with suspected cross-contamination and a sequencing artifact, a later analysis dropped approximately 590 nucleotide sequences that were highly shared and had low generation probability. In a later analysis, a clonal expansion index was calculated for each public chain from normalized within-repertoire ranks of inferred template counts. In a later analysis, generation probabilities were computed with a VDJ recombination model fitted to out-of-frame rearrangements, and the resulting probabilities were checked against IGoR. In a later analysis, TCR-TCR, TCR-HLA and TCR-CMV co-occurrence was scored with hypergeometric tests, and a repertoire-size bias correction was applied to TCR pairs. False discovery rates were estimated in a later analysis by permuting HLA or CMV assignments 20 times. A later analysis grouped co-occurring TCRs with DBSCAN, adding TCRdist sequence similarity when clustering within HLA-allele-positive subsets. Repertoires with fewer than 30,000 or more than 120,000 public chains, plus five repertoires with anomalous nucleotide sharing, were excluded from co-occurrence clustering. TCRdb carries this immuneACCESS record with in-frame sequences only. Its versions omit some clonotypes, under half of them owing to an unresolved V gene in the studies checked, with the rest unexplained. V and J calls and clone size are as listed in that table; D and trimming were resolved from the DNA. The sample table contains about 200,000 clones; only one count was recorded for about 78% of them. Clones ranked in the top ten supply 2.9% of the sample.

The cohort comprised approximately 700 healthy bone marrow donors. All cohort members were sampled while nominally healthy, although unrecorded immune exposures were likely present. The donor tested CMV seronegative and was one of the 352 seronegative cohort members. Every donor gave a peripheral blood sample, and the peripheral blood mononuclear cells from that sample were used for TCR beta sequencing. Genomic DNA extraction from the blood cell samples was performed with the Qiagen DNeasy Blood Extraction Kit. With regard to this clone: What antigen it recognizes has not been identified. Base-call qualities are not available, and no considerably larger clone is one nucleotide away.

Between the V and J ends, shortened by 3 bases and 2 bases respectively, the junction contains 10 bases. Including cysteine and phenylalanine, the CDR3 has 15 amino acids. The kept DNA is CDR3 alone, 45 bases in frame from the first base. The germline V gene (reference sequence) supplies CDR1 MNHEY and CDR2 SMNVEV. The V gene is TRBV27 and the J gene is TRBJ2-2, with TRBD1 perhaps the D gene, on 6 matching bases. Specimen: PBMCs. This TCR was recovered from a woman aged 30 to 39 in good health and CMV-seronegative. The nucleotide sequence is given as TGTGCCAGCAGTTTTAGGGACACTAACACCGGGGAGCTGTTTTTT. Translated, it reads CASSFRDTNTGELFF.